The next 14 T cell receptor beta chains were all read from a single sample in a study of monozygotic twins with cystic fibrosis. Only in-frame clones appear in the TCRdb table, and some are missing; sequencing was by immunoSEQ multiplex PCR. The repertoire holds about 20,000 clones, with less than 95% as singletons. Sequencing was performed on blood. The receptors stem from a girl aged 2-10 years with cystic fibrosis.

The chain uses TRBV9 and TRBJ2-3; 11 positions agree with TRBD2. The CDR3 runs 16 residues. Germline loops: CDR1 SGDLS, CDR2 YYNGEE. With V trimmed by 4 bases and J by 1 base, 5 bases remained unmatched. CDR3 loop: CASSPETSGGTDTQYF. The CDR3 nucleotides read TGTGCCAGCAGCCCCGAGACTAGCGGGGGCACAGATACGCAGTATTTT.

The CDR3 DNA follows: TGTGCCTGGAGGGGTACCGTCACCGGGGAGCTGTTTTTT. This codes for CAWRGTVTGELFF. The chain employs TRBV30 and TRBJ2-2; D unresolved. From germline, CDR1 is GTSNPN and CDR2 SVGIG (reference sequence). The CDR3 is 13 amino acids. Between the trimmed V and J ends, which lost 3 bases and 4 bases, there was a span of 9 bases.

The CDR3 is CAWSAGLAGGETQYF. The CDR3 DNA follows: TGTGCCTGGAGTGCCGGACTAGCGGGAGGGGAGACCCAGTACTTC. V usage is TRBV30 and J usage is TRBJ2-5; 15 bases are shared with TRBD2. Looked up from germline, CDR1 is GTSNPN and CDR2 is SVGIG (reference sequence). The CDR3 spans 15 residues. V trimming: 1 base; J trimming: 5 bases; junction bases outside the gene matches: 2. The whole variable domain, filled in from reference TRBV30 and TRBJ2-5, reads SQTIHQWPATLVQPVGSPLSLECTVEGTSNPNLYWYRQAAGRGLQLLFYSVGIGQISSEVPQNLSASRPQDRQFILSSKKLLLSDSGFYLCAWSAGLAGGETQYFGPGTRLLVL.

This clone was seen a single time. The chain carries TRBV9 and TRBJ1-2; 8 bases align to TRBD1. Trimming took 4 bases from V and 1 from J; bases not matched to a gene: 12. This CDR3 contains 17 residues. In germline, CDR1 is SGDLS, CDR2 YYNGEE. CDR3 amino acids: CASSYSLDRGYNYGYTF. Written as DNA, the CDR3 is TGTGCCAGCAGCTATTCTCTCGACAGGGGATATAACTATGGCTACACCTTC. Full variable domain (outside the CDR3, taken from reference TRBV9 and TRBJ1-2): DSGVTQTPKHLITATGQRVTLRCSPRSGDLSVYWYQQSLDQGLQFLIQYYNGEERAKGNILERFSAQQFPDLHSELNLSSLELGDSALYFCASSYSLDRGYNYGYTFGSGTRLTVV.

The chain combines TRBV4-2 with TRBJ1-5; 8 positions agree with TRBD1. With V trimmed by 7 bases and J by 0 bases, 5 bases remained unmatched. Germline CDR1 is LGHNA and CDR2 is YNFKEQ. The CDR3 covers 15 residues. The CDR3 region is CASTPDRVSNQPQHF. The CDR3 coding sequence is TGTGCCAGCACCCCGGACAGGGTTAGCAATCAGCCCCAGCATTTT.

V and J are TRBV19 and TRBJ2-7; D may correspond to TRBD1 or TRBD2 (5 bases each). Germline V gene lookup returns CDR1 LNHDA and CDR2 SQIVND (reference sequence). V was trimmed by 2 bases and J by 4 bases, leaving 12 bases between them. The CDR3 loop spans 14 amino acids. The CDR3 spells CASSIRRGPYEQYF. CDR3 DNA sequence: TGTGCCAGTAGTATACGTAGGGGACCTTACGAGCAGTACTTC.

The chain combines TRBV6-1 with TRBJ1-1, with D unresolved. Germline CDR1 and CDR2: MNHNS and SASEGT. Deletions cut 3 bases from V and 2 bases from J, with 7 bases between. The CDR3 is made up of 13 amino acids. CDR3 bases: TGTGCCAGCAGTGATTTCAGAAACACTGAAGCTTTCTTT. This encodes CASSDFRNTEAFF.

This clone was counted a single time. The chain is built from TRBV9 and TRBJ2-1; no clear D gene. Per the germline V gene, CDR1 is SGDLS and CDR2 is YYNGEE. Trimming took off 2 bases at V and 0 bases at J, with 15 bases between the two ends. The length of the CDR3 is 17 residues. The CDR3 nucleotides read TGTGCCAGCAGCGTCGCGGACCTAGACCTCTCCTACAATGAGCAGTTCTTC. It encodes CASSVADLDLSYNEQFF.

The table lists this clone with a count of one. The chain joins TRBV28 to TRBJ1-1, with D maybe TRBD1 (6 bases). The CDR3 covers 13 residues. Germline V gene sequence: CDR1 MDHEN, CDR2 SYDVKM. The V gene lost 8 bases and the J gene lost 4 bases, with 14 bases spanning the gap. The CDR3 protein is CASGVTGFTEAFF. The CDR3 bases are TGTGCCAGCGGGGTAACAGGGTTCACTGAAGCTTTCTTT. Together with reference TRBV28 and TRBJ1-1, the CDR3 gives the full variable domain: DVKVTQSSRYLVKRTGEKVFLECVQDMDHENMFWYRQDPGLGLRLIYFSYDVKMKEKGDIPEGYSVSREKKERFSLILESASTNQTSMYLCASGVTGFTEAFFGQGTRLTVV.

The chain combines TRBV5-1 with TRBJ2-1; 7 bases are shared with TRBD1. This CDR3 is built from 11 residues. Germline CDR1 is SGHRS and CDR2 is YFSETQ. The J segment lost 15 bases and the V segment lost 3 bases, leaving 6 bases of the junction unmatched. The CDR3 here is CASSYGTARFF. The CDR3, as DNA: TGCGCCAGCAGCTACGGGACAGCTCGGTTCTTC.

The chain links TRBV21-1 to TRBJ1-1; TRBD1 was called by the table and not checked on the DNA. TRBV21-1 is noted as a pseudogene. The CDR3 has 14 residues. Here the CDR3 reads CASSTDRGGTEAFF. CDR3 DNA sequence: TGTGCCAGCAGCACGGACAGGGGAGGCACTGAAGCTTTCTTT.

V usage is TRBV13 and J usage is TRBJ2-3, with 11 bases identical to TRBD2. Losses at the gene ends were 5 bases for V and 1 base for J; bases not matched to a gene: 5. CDR1 PRHDT and CDR2 FYEKMQ come from the germline V gene (reference sequence). The CDR3 totals 16 residues. The CDR3 protein is CASSPGTSGRTDTQYF. The DNA for the CDR3 is TGTGCCAGCAGCCCCGGGACTAGCGGACGCACAGATACGCAGTATTTT. Complete variable domain (other parts from reference TRBV13 and TRBJ2-3): AAGVIQSPRHLIKEKRETATLKCYPIPRHDTVYWYQQGPGQDPQFLISFYEKMQSDKGSIPDRFSAQQFSDYHSELNMSSLELGDSALYFCASSPGTSGRTDTQYFGPGTRLTVL.

A word on this clone: Other DNA sequences in this specimen translate into the identical CDR3. J is TRBJ2-3 and V is TRBV30; the D is unclear. Looked up from germline, CDR1 is GTSNPN and CDR2 is SVGIG (reference sequence). Deletions cut 0 bases from V and 4 bases from J, with 5 bases between. The CDR3 spans 12 residues. The CDR3 loop reads CAWSVGPDTQYF. The CDR3 DNA is TGTGCCTGGAGTGTAGGCCCAGATACGCAGTATTTT.

This rearrangement joins TRBV7-2 to TRBJ2-7; 8 bases map to TRBD1. CDR1 is SGHTA and CDR2 is FQGNSA in the germline V gene. This CDR3 has 14 amino acids. V was pared by 3 bases and J by 2 bases, with 3 bases of the junction left unmatched. The CDR3 coding sequence is TGTGCCAGCAGCTTCACGACAGGGGCCTACGAGCAGTACTTC. Its protein product is CASSFTTGAYEQYF. The full variable domain, its missing parts supplied by reference TRBV7-2 and TRBJ2-7, is GAGVSQSPSNKVTEKGKDVELRCDPISGHTALYWYRQSLGQGLEFLIYFQGNSAPDKSGLPSDRFSAERTGGSVSTLTIQRTQQEDSAVYLCASSFTTGAYEQYFGPGTRLTVT.